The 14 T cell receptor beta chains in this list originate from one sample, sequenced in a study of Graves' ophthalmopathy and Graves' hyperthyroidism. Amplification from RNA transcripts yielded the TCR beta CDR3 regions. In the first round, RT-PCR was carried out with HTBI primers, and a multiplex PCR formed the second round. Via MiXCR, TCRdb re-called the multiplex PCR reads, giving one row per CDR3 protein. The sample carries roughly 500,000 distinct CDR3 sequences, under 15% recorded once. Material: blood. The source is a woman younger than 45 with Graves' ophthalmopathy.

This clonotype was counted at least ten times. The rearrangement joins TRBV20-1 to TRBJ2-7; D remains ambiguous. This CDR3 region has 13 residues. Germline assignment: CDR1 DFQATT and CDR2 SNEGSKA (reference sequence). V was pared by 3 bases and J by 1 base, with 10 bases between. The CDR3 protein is CSASPRLSYEQYF. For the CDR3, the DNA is TGCAGTGCTAGCCCCAGGTTATCCTACGAGCAGTACTTC.

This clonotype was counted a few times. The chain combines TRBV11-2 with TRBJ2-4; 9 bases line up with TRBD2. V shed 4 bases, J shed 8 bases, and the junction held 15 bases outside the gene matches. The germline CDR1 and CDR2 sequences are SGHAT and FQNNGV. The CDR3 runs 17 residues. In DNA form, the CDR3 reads TGTGCCAGCAGCTGGGGCCAGGGGGGCGGGAGGGCCCACATTCAGTACTTC. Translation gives CASSWGQGGGRAHIQYF.

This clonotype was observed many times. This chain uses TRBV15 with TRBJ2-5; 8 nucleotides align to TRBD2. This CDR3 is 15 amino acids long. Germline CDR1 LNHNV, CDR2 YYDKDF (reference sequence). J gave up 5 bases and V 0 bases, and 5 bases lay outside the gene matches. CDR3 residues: CATSREAGGGETQYF. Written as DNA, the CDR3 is TGTGCCACCAGCAGAGAGGCCGGGGGGGGGGAGACCCAGTACTTC.

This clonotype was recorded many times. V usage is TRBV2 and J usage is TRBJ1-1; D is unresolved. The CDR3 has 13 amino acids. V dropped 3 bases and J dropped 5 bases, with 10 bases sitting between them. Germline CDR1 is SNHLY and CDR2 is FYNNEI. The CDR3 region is CASSEEGRTEAFF. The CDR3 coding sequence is TGTGCCAGCAGTGAGGAGGGAAGAACTGAAGCTTTCTTT.

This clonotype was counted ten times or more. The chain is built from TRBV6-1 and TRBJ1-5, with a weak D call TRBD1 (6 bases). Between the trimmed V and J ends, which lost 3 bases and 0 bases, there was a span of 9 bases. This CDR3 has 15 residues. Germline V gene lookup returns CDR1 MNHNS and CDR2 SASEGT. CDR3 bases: TGTGCCAGCAGTGAGGGACAATATAGCAATCAGCCCCAGCATTTT. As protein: CASSEGQYSNQPQHF.

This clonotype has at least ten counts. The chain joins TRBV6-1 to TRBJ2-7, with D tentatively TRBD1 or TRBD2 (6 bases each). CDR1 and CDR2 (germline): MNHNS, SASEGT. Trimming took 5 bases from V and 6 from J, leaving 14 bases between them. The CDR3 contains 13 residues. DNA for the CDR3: TGTGCCAGCAGTAAGGTACAGGGAGGCGAGCAGTACTTC. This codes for CASSKVQGGEQYF.

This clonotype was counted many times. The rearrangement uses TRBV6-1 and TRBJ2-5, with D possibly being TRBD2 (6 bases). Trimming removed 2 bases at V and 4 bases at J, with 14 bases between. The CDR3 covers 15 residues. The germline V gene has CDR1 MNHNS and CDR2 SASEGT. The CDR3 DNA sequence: TGTGCCAGCAGTGAACTCGCTGGGGGAGGAGAGACCCAGTACTTC. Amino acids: CASSELAGGGETQYF.

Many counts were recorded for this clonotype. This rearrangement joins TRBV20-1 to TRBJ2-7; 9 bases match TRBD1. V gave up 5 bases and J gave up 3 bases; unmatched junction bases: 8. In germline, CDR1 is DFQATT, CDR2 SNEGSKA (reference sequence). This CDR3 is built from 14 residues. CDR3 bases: TGCAGTGCTTCGCGGGGGACAGGGATCTACGAGCAGTACTTC. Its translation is CSASRGTGIYEQYF.

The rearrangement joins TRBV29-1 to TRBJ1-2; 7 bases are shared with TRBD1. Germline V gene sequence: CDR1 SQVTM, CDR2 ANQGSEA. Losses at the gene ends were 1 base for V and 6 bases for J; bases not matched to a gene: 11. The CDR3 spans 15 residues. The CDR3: CSVEVSMTGSDGYTF. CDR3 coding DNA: TGCAGCGTTGAAGTTTCCATGACAGGGTCTGATGGCTACACCTTC.

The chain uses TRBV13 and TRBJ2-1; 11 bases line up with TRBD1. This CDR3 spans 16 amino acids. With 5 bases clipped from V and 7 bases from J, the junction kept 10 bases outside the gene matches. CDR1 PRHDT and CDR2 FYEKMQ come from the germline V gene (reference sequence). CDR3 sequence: CASSTRTGGEPNEQFF. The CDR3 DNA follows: TGTGCCAGCAGCACCCGGACAGGGGGCGAACCGAATGAGCAGTTCTTC.

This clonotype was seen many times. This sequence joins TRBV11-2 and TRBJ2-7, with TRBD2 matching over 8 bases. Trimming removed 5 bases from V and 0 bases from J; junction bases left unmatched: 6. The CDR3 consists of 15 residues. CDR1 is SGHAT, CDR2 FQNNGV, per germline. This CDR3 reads CASSQAAGASYEQYF. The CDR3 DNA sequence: TGTGCCAGCAGCCAAGCAGCGGGGGCCTCCTACGAGCAGTACTTC.

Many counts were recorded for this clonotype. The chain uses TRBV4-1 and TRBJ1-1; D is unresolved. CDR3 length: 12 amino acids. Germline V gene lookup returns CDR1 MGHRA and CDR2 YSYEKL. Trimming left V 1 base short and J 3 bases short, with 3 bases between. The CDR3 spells CASSQGHTEAFF. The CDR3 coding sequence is TGCGCCAGCAGCCAAGGACACACTGAAGCTTTCTTT.

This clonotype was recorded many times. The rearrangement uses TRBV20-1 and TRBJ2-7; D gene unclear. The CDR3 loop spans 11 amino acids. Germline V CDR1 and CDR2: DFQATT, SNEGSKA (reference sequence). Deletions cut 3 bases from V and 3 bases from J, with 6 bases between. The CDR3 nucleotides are TGCAGTGCTAGTACGGGCTACGAGCAGTACTTC. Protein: CSASTGYEQYF.

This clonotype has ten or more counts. The CDR3 bases are TGCGCCAGCTCGCCGGACCCTCACTCCTACGAGCAGTACTTC. It specifies CASSPDPHSYEQYF. This chain uses TRBV5-1 with TRBJ2-7; D gene unclear. This CDR3 contains 14 residues. The ends were cut back, 7 bases at V and 0 bases at J, with 14 bases in the middle. Germline values: CDR1 SGHRS, CDR2 YFSETQ.